Each of the 26 T cell receptor beta chains below was sequenced from the same sample in a study of human T cells and chemical hapten exposure. Time point here: patch test 3, about 24 weeks after DPC sensitization. The sample's treatment: therapeutic diphenylcyclopropenone sensitization with weekly scalp DPC. Before extraction, the whole blood was not fractionated, and total RNA was taken from it. MiXCR was run by TCRdb on the RACE reads, yielding one entry per CDR3 protein. Here the sample spans around 40,000 distinct CDR3 sequences, roughly 13% being singletons. Sample: whole blood, taken in connection with sensitization to the hapten diphenylcyclopropenone (DPC). The origin of the receptors is a woman aged 40 to 50 with alopecia areata. Some clones in this sample may be carry-over from other donors' samples.

The sample holds a few counts of this clonotype. The V and J genes are TRBV4-1 and TRBJ1-4; D gene uncertain. The germline gives CDR1 MGHRA, CDR2 YSYEKL. Trimming took 0 bases from V and 8 from J, leaving 10 bases between them. The CDR3 has 14 amino acids. CDR3 in amino acids: CASSQDKVVEKLFF. The CDR3 DNA follows: TGCGCCAGCAGCCAAGATAAAGTTGTCGAAAAACTGTTTTTT.

This clonotype occurred a few times. This chain links TRBV28 with TRBJ2-3, with 8 nucleotides matching TRBD1. The germline V gene has CDR1 MDHEN and CDR2 SYDVKM. This CDR3 is built from 13 residues. After removal of 6 bases from V and 4 bases from J, the junction contained 3 bases not matched to a gene. As DNA, the CDR3 is TGTGCCAGCAGCCGGACAGGGCCAGATACGCAGTATTTT. Translated: CASSRTGPDTQYF.

This clonotype was seen repeatedly, ten times or more. The CDR3 protein is CASSQVLGRGVNEQFF. CDR3 nucleotide sequence: TGCGCCAGCAGCCAAGTATTAGGCAGGGGGGTGAATGAGCAGTTCTTC. The chain links TRBV4-1 to TRBJ2-1, with TRBD1 as a possible D gene (7 bases). CDR3 size: 16 residues. Germline CDR1 and CDR2: MGHRA and YSYEKL. The V end lost 1 base, the J end lost 7 bases, and 17 bases lay between the germline ends.

This clonotype was recorded at least ten times. This chain uses TRBV11-2 with TRBJ2-1; D remains unclear. The CDR3 is 13 amino acids. The germline gives CDR1 SGHAT, CDR2 FQNNGV. The V end lost 1 base, the J end lost 10 bases, and 11 bases lay between the germline ends. This CDR3 reads CASSLVRLGEQFF. The CDR3 DNA is TGTGCCAGCAGCTTAGTTAGGTTAGGGGAGCAGTTCTTC.

CDR3 sequence (DNA): TGTGCCAGCTCACCAGGCAGCCAAGAGACCCAGTACTTC. Protein: CASSPGSQETQYF. The V gene is TRBV18, the J gene TRBJ2-5; D uncertain. Deletions cut 2 bases from V and 1 base from J, with 5 bases between. The CDR3 covers 13 residues. Germline assignment: CDR1 KGHSH and CDR2 LQKENI.

The V gene is TRBV29-1, the J gene TRBJ1-1; D call uncertain. Germline V gene data show CDR1 as SQVTM and CDR2 as ANQGSEA. CDR3 length: 16 amino acids. Trimming took 3 bases from V and 0 from J, leaving 17 bases between them. CDR3 sequence reads: CSVEHGLILMNTEAFF. The CDR3 DNA reads TGCAGCGTTGAGCACGGGTTGATCCTCATGAACACTGAAGCTTTCTTT.

This clonotype showed up just a few times. The rearrangement uses TRBV6-1 and TRBJ1-5; D might be TRBD1 (5 bases). This CDR3 spans 13 amino acids. Germline CDR1 MNHNS, CDR2 SASEGT. V gave up 8 bases and J gave up 5 bases, with 13 bases separating them. CDR3 bases: TGTGCCAGCTGTCTGACAGCCTATCAGCCCCAGCATTTT. This encodes CASCLTAYQPQHF.

This clonotype was counted many times. This chain joins TRBV6-5 and TRBJ1-1; D gene ambiguous. CDR3 length: 14 residues. Germline CDR1 and CDR2: MNHEY and SVGAGI. V was shortened by 2 bases and J by 1 base, with 8 bases between the two germline ends. The CDR3 region is CASSYTDGNTEAFF. In DNA form, the CDR3 reads TGTGCCAGCAGTTACACGGACGGGAACACTGAAGCTTTCTTT.

There are many counts of this clonotype. The V and J genes are TRBV11-2 and TRBJ2-1; no reliable D call. This CDR3 is built from 11 residues. V was cut by 0 bases and J by 9 bases, with 3 bases left in between. CDR1 and CDR2 from the germline V gene are SGHAT and FQNNGV. The CDR3, as DNA: TGTGCCAGCAGCTTAGAGGGTGAGCAGTTCTTC. It specifies CASSLEGEQFF.

This clonotype was counted many times. The chain recombines TRBV20-1 with TRBJ2-7; TRBD2 might be the D (5 bases). Deletions cut 6 bases from V and 3 bases from J, with 18 bases between. CDR3 size: 14 residues. The germline V gene encodes CDR1 DFQATT and CDR2 SNEGSKA (reference sequence). CDR3: CSAPRVLGRYEQYF. As DNA, the CDR3 is TGCAGTGCCCCCAGAGTACTAGGTCGCTACGAGCAGTACTTC.

The chain combines TRBV29-1 with TRBJ2-7; 10 bases align to TRBD2. The CDR3 covers 15 residues. The V gene end was trimmed by 4 bases and the J gene end by 7 bases; junction bases not matched to a gene: 13. CDR1 is SQVTM, CDR2 ANQGSEA, per germline. CDR3 in amino acids: CSVATSGTVLREQYF. In DNA form, the CDR3 reads TGCAGCGTTGCTACTAGCGGGACCGTCCTGAGGGAGCAGTACTTC.

The V gene is TRBV5-1, the J gene TRBJ1-1; no clear D. This CDR3 spans 14 amino acids. Trimming shortened V by 3 bases and J by 1 base, and 10 bases separated the two germline ends. The germline gives CDR1 SGHRS, CDR2 YFSETQ. The CDR3: CASSSNLENTEAFF. The CDR3 DNA follows: TGCGCCAGCAGCTCCAATTTGGAGAACACTGAAGCTTTCTTT.

The table lists this clonotype with a few counts. This rearrangement joins TRBV28 to TRBJ1-1; TRBD1 might be the D (5 bases). V lost 7 bases and J lost 1, with 10 bases in between. CDR1 and CDR2 from the germline V gene are MDHEN and SYDVKM. The CDR3 contains 13 residues. The CDR3, as DNA: TGTGCCAGCATCACAGGACCGAACACTGAAGCTTTCTTT. Its translation: CASITGPNTEAFF.

This clonotype came up many times. CDR3 region: CASTPGSYNEQFF. The DNA for the CDR3 is TGTGCCAGTACCCCCGGCTCCTACAATGAGCAGTTCTTC. This rearrangement joins TRBV7-8 to TRBJ2-1; D unclear. The CDR3 sequence is 13 residues long. Trimming cost V 9 bases and J 0 bases, with 9 bases left between them. Germline lookup yields CDR1 SGHVS and CDR2 FQNEAQ.

This sequence joins TRBV29-1 and TRBJ2-1; D assignment may be TRBD1 or TRBD2 (5 bases each). The V gene's germline CDR1 is SQVTM and CDR2 ANQGSEA. The CDR3 has 16 amino acids. V was pared by 3 bases and J by 4 bases, with 19 bases between. CDR3 DNA: TGCAGCGTTGAGGGGGTTACGGATCGAGTTTACAATGAGCAGTTCTTC. It translates to CSVEGVTDRVYNEQFF.

In its sample, this clonotype was seen a few times. This sequence joins TRBV10-3 and TRBJ1-1, with 7 positions matching TRBD1. Germline trimming cut 5 bases from V and 6 bases from J; bases unmatched to any gene: 6. CDR1 and CDR2 (germline): ENHRY, SYGVKD. CDR3 length: 13 residues. In DNA, the CDR3 is TGTGCCATCAGTACGGGACAGATCTCTGAAGCTTTCTTT. This encodes CAISTGQISEAFF.

This clonotype was recorded many times. V usage is TRBV29-1 and J usage is TRBJ2-5; weak D call: TRBD1 (5 bases). The germline V gene has CDR1 SQVTM and CDR2 ANQGSEA. The CDR3 spans 12 residues. Trimming left V 8 bases short and J 3 bases short, with 13 bases between. The CDR3 sequence: CSTRAGKETQYF. The CDR3 DNA reads as TGCAGCACAAGGGCAGGGAAAGAGACCCAGTACTTC.

This chain joins TRBV28 and TRBJ2-7, with D possibly matching TRBD2 (6 bases). The CDR3 covers 14 residues. Germline V CDR1 and CDR2: MDHEN, SYDVKM. The V end lost 5 bases, the J end lost 7 bases, and 18 bases lay between the germline ends. This CDR3 reads CASSTPGGGDEQYF. The CDR3 DNA is TGTGCCAGCAGTACCCCCGGGGGAGGTGATGAGCAGTACTTC.

This clonotype came up a few times. This chain joins TRBV28 and TRBJ2-5; no clear D. The CDR3 is made up of 13 amino acids. CDR1 is MDHEN and CDR2 is SYDVKM in the germline V gene. With 4 bases removed from V and 1 base from J, the gap between germline ends came to 7 bases. The CDR3 nucleotides are TGTGCCAGCAGTTGGGCTACCCAAGAGACCCAGTACTTC. It codes for CASSWATQETQYF.

This clonotype was detected a few times. The chain carries TRBV5-5 and TRBJ2-2; D not resolved. This CDR3 is built from 14 residues. The V gene lost 1 base and the J gene lost 5 bases, with 9 bases spanning the gap. Germline V CDR1 and CDR2: SGHKS, YYEKEE (reference sequence). This CDR3 is CASSLSLATGELFF. The CDR3 DNA reads TGTGCCAGCAGCTTGAGTTTAGCTACCGGGGAGCTGTTTTTT. Together with reference TRBV5-5 and TRBJ2-2, the CDR3 gives the full variable domain: DAGVTQSPTHLIKTRGQQVTLRCSPISGHKSVSWYQQVLGQGPQFIFQYYEKEERGRGNFPDRFSARQFPNYSSELNVNALLLGDSALYLCASSLSLATGELFFGEGSRLTVL.

V and J are TRBV7-7 and TRBJ2-5, with D possibly being TRBD1 (6 bases). The CDR3 consists of 13 residues. V was trimmed by 1 base and J by 3 bases, leaving 6 bases between them. Germline V gene data show CDR1 as SSHAT and CDR2 as FNYEAQ (reference sequence). The CDR3 protein is CASSLDREETQYF. CDR3 DNA: TGTGCCAGCAGCTTAGACAGGGAAGAGACCCAGTACTTC.

This clonotype was found many times. The chain combines TRBV6-2 or TRBV6-3 with TRBJ1-2; D gene unclear. This CDR3 region has 11 residues. V lost 2 bases to trimming and J lost 4 bases, with 2 bases between them. The germline V gene has CDR1 MNHEY and CDR2 SVGEGT. The CDR3 DNA is TGTGCCAGCAGTTACGGCTATGGCTACACCTTC. As protein: CASSYGYGYTF.

At least ten counts were recorded for this clonotype. The V and J genes are TRBV5-8 and TRBJ2-5; D not resolved. The CDR3 sequence is 16 residues long. CDR1 is SGHTS, CDR2 YDEGEE, per germline. The V end lost 0 bases, the J end lost 3 bases, and 15 bases lay between the germline ends. The CDR3 is CASSLGFRLYKETQYF. The DNA for the CDR3 is TGTGCCAGCAGCTTGGGTTTCAGGCTCTACAAAGAGACCCAGTACTTC.

This clonotype has at least ten counts. The chain links TRBV5-1 to TRBJ2-3; the D gene is possibly TRBD1 (8 bases). Per germline, CDR1 SGHRS and CDR2 YFSETQ. V was clipped by 4 bases and J by 2 bases, with 14 bases between them. The CDR3 loop spans 15 amino acids. Written as DNA, the CDR3 is TGCGCCAGCAGCGTGACAGGGGACTACACAGATACGCAGTATTTT. Amino acid sequence: CASSVTGDYTDTQYF.

The chain recombines TRBV7-2 with TRBJ1-1, with 7 bases lining up with TRBD1. The junction had 9 bases not matched to a gene; V was cut back by 3 bases and J by 2 bases. In germline, CDR1 is SGHTA, CDR2 FQGNSA. The CDR3 has 16 residues. The chain's CDR3 is CASSFRWTGLNTEAFF. The CDR3 coding sequence is TGTGCCAGCAGCTTTCGATGGACAGGCCTTAACACTGAAGCTTTCTTT.

The V gene is TRBV28, the J gene TRBJ2-7; D is uncertain. V lost 6 bases and J lost 7, with 13 bases in between. CDR3 length: 12 amino acids. Germline loops: CDR1 MDHEN, CDR2 SYDVKM. The chain's CDR3 is CASRPALREQYF. The CDR3 nucleotides are TGTGCCAGCAGGCCGGCGTTAAGGGAGCAGTACTTC.